Below, 12 T cell receptor beta chains from the same sample are listed, as sequenced in a study of siplizumab effects on memory and regulatory T cells. The method was immunoSEQ multiplex PCR; TCRdb's version includes in-frame clones alone and lacks a portion of them. The sample lists 94,000 or so clones, approximately 93% seen once, with around 6.5% in the top ten. Sequencing was performed on CD8+ T cells sorted from blood. The receptor set was obtained from a human donor in good health.

The gene calls are TRBV2 and TRBJ2-1; 7 nucleotides line up with TRBD1. Trimming cost V 6 bases and J 0 bases; bases outside gene matches: 5. This CDR3 comprises 15 residues. Germline CDR1 and CDR2: SNHLY and FYNNEI. CDR3 sequence: CASSPQGSSYNEQFF. In DNA form, the CDR3 reads TGTGCCAGCAGCCCACAGGGGAGCTCCTACAATGAGCAGTTCTTC.

The table lists this clone with a few counts. The chain recombines TRBV11-2 with TRBJ2-3; no definite D call. The germline gives CDR1 SGHAT, CDR2 FQNNGV. V gave up 0 bases and J gave up 0 bases, with 4 bases separating them. The CDR3 is 14 amino acids. The CDR3 region is CASSLELSTDTQYF. CDR3 in DNA: TGTGCCAGCAGCTTAGAACTGAGCACAGATACGCAGTATTTT.

This clone was seen just once. The chain is built from TRBV7-6 and TRBJ2-2; TRBD2 matches 12 bases. The CDR3 contains 17 residues. Germline V CDR1 and CDR2: SGHVS, FNYEAQ. The junction had 5 bases not matched to a gene; V was cut back by 1 base and J by 5 bases. The DNA for the CDR3 is TGTGCCAGCAGCTTAGTCCGGCTAGCGGGGGGGACCGGGGAGCTGTTTTTT. It encodes CASSLVRLAGGTGELFF.

The chain is built from TRBV7-9 and TRBJ2-5, with 9 nucleotides matching TRBD1. The germline CDR1 and CDR2 sequences are SEHNR and FQNEAQ (reference sequence). The CDR3 extends over 13 amino acids. The V and J ends lost 5 bases and 7 bases, in that order; junction bases with no gene match: 5. The CDR3 region is CASSNGQGLTQYF. The CDR3 coding sequence is TGTGCCAGCAGCAATGGACAGGGGCTGACCCAGTACTTC.

The gene calls are TRBV10-2 and TRBJ2-7; possible D gene TRBD1, 5 bases. From germline, CDR1 is WSHSY and CDR2 SAAADI. The V and J ends lost 3 bases and 6 bases respectively, with 21 bases between them. The CDR3 is 16 residues long. The chain's CDR3 is CASSDGARRSFGEQYF. DNA for the CDR3: TGCGCCAGCAGTGATGGGGCAAGACGATCCTTTGGCGAGCAGTACTTC.

This chain joins TRBV30 and TRBJ2-1; TRBD1 matches at 9 bases. The V gene end was trimmed by 2 bases and the J gene end by 4 bases; junction bases not matched to a gene: 6. The CDR3 sequence is 15 residues long. Per the germline V gene, CDR1 is GTSNPN and CDR2 is SVGIG (reference sequence). In DNA, the CDR3 is TGTGCCTGGAGTTATGGGACAGGGCTTTACAATGAGCAGTTCTTC. Translation gives CAWSYGTGLYNEQFF.

The rearrangement joins TRBV7-6 to TRBJ1-3; D unresolved. Germline assignment: CDR1 SGHVS and CDR2 FNYEAQ. V gave up 0 bases and J gave up 0 bases, with 9 bases separating them. The CDR3 is 16 residues long. The CDR3 DNA is TGTGCCAGCAGCTTAGCGGAGGTTAACTCTGGAAACACCATATATTTT. Protein product: CASSLAEVNSGNTIYF.

This chain links TRBV2 with TRBJ2-5, with D tentatively TRBD1 (6 bases). This CDR3 is 13 amino acids long. Trimming stripped 7 bases from V and 9 bases from J, with 18 bases between. Germline-derived CDR1 and CDR2 are SNHLY and FYNNEI. The CDR3 sequence is CASNPGTLEAQYF. The CDR3 region has the DNA TGTGCCAGCAACCCCGGGACACTGGAGGCCCAGTACTTC.

V gene TRBV6-5 combines with J gene TRBJ2-1; perhaps TRBD2 as D (6 bases). V was clipped by 5 bases and J by 3 bases, with 8 bases between them. Germline loops: CDR1 MNHEY, CDR2 SVGAGI. The CDR3 is 13 residues long. The CDR3 spells CASSGGVYNEQFF. The CDR3 nucleotides are TGTGCCAGCAGTGGAGGGGTCTACAATGAGCAGTTCTTC.

The CDR3 loop reads CASSLEGQGSYEQYF. The CDR3 DNA follows: TGCGCCAGCAGCTTGGAGGGACAGGGCTCCTACGAGCAGTACTTC. The gene calls are TRBV5-1 and TRBJ2-7, with 9 bases that match TRBD1. Unmatched junction bases numbered 1, after V lost 0 bases and J lost 0 bases. The CDR3 spans 15 residues. The germline V gene encodes CDR1 SGHRS and CDR2 YFSETQ.

This chain links TRBV6-4 with TRBJ2-3; D unclear. Trimming removed 0 bases at V and 0 bases at J, with 7 bases between. The CDR3 consists of 15 residues. Germline V gives CDR1 MRHNA, CDR2 SNTAGT. The CDR3 DNA reads TGTGCCAGCAGTGACTCGGGGTTGAGCACAGATACGCAGTATTTT. Amino acid sequence: CASSDSGLSTDTQYF.

This chain joins TRBV27 and TRBJ2-1; D is unresolved. Trimming cost V 2 bases and J 5 bases, with 7 bases left between them. The germline gives CDR1 MNHEY, CDR2 SMNVEV (reference sequence). There are 13 residues in the CDR3. CDR3 nucleotides: TGTGCCAGCAGTTTAATCGGCAACAATGAGCAGTTCTTC. It is translated as CASSLIGNNEQFF.